This TCR beta chain derives from a study of graft-versus-host responses after intestinal transplantation. The data were produced by immunoSEQ multiplex PCR, yet TCRdb's version contains in-frame clones alone and is incomplete. The repertoire consists of about 15,000 clones, with approximately 32% occurring once and the leading ten covering about 3.9%. This CDR3 region has 14 residues. CDR1 and CDR2 (germline): SQVTM, ANQGSEA. V lost 4 bases to trimming and J lost 5 bases; unmatched junction nucleotides: 8. Study-level results: Early declines in HvG clones that occurred post-transplant were associated with peak circulating GvH clone levels. The authors found GvH clones in recipient marrow, some appearing first in ileum or blood.

This clone was recorded once. The J gene is TRBJ2-5, the V gene TRBV29-1, with TRBD1 matching over 9 bases. The source was alloreactive CD4+ T cells from a mixed lymphocyte reaction culture, collected before intestinal transplant. The subset is: CFSE-low proliferating T cells sorted from approximately 6-day pre-transplant mixed lymphocyte reaction (GvH or HvG direction). The receptor was derived from a human patient who received an intestinal transplant. CDR3 region: CSVARSGQGETQYF. CDR3 nucleotides: TGCAGCGTTGCCCGATCCGGACAGGGGGAGACCCAGTACTTC.